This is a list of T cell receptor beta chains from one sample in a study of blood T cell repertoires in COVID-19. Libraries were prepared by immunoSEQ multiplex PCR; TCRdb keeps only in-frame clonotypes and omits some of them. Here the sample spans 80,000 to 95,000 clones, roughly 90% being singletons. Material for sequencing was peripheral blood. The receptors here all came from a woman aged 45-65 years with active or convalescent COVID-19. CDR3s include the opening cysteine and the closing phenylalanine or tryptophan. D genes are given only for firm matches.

CDR3: CASSYSMAGLGEQYF; D: .; length: 15; V: TRBV6-2/TRBV6-3
CDR3: CASRQGQSSNYGYTF; D: .; length: 15; V: TRBV5-1
CDR3: CASSFGGGRPQHF; D: .; length: 13; V: TRBV5-6
CDR3: CASSKPGNTEAFF; D: .; length: 13; V: TRBV19
CDR3: CASSSGTGDGYTF; D: TRBD1; length: 13; V: TRBV7-3
CDR3: CASSQATGQGNEQFF; D: TRBD1; length: 15; V: TRBV4-3
CDR3: CAWIPPPEDTIYF; D: .; length: 13; V: TRBV30
CDR3: CSVERGTGFGNEQFF; D: TRBD1; length: 15; V: TRBV29-1
CDR3: CASSQERRGLAFF; D: TRBD1; length: 13; V: TRBV3-1/TRBV3-2
CDR3: CASSLLAGATQETQYF; D: TRBD2; length: 16; V: TRBV5-8
CDR3: CASSYTGEQYF; D: .; length: 11; V: TRBV7-9
CDR3: CAWRDRGRVTDTQYF; D: TRBD1; length: 15; V: TRBV30
CDR3: CASSYGQGGTDTQYF; D: .; length: 15; V: TRBV6-5
CDR3: CAISEGLARADSSYEQYF; D: TRBD2; length: 18; V: TRBV10-3
CDR3: CASSPLAGGQETQYF; D: TRBD2; length: 15; V: TRBV5-1
CDR3: CATWGRALANYGYTF; D: .; length: 15; V: TRBV27
CDR3: CAISEAGVSNQPQHF; D: .; length: 15; V: TRBV10-3
CDR3: CASSPGTGNYGYTF; D: TRBD1; length: 14; V: TRBV4-3
CDR3: CASRSGPQNTGELFF; D: .; length: 15; V: TRBV2
CDR3: CASSSRQGGQPQHF; D: TRBD1; length: 14; V: TRBV7-2
CDR3: CASSGQGNTEAFF; D: TRBD1; length: 13; V: TRBV5-1
CDR3: CASSEVGATSQFF; D: .; length: 13; V: TRBV6-1
CDR3: CASSFDRGDGYTF; D: TRBD1; length: 13; V: TRBV6-6